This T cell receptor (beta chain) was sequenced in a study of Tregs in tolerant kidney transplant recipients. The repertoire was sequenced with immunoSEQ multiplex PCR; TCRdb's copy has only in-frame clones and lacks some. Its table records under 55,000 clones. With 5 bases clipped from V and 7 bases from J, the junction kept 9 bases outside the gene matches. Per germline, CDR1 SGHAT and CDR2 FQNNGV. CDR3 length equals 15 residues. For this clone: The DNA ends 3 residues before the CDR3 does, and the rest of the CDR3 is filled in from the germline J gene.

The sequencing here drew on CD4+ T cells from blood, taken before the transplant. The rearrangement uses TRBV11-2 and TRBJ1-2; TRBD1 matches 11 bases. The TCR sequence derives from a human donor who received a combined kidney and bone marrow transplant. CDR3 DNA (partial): TGTGCCAGCAGCGCCCGGGACAGGGGGGAACGTGGC. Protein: CASSARDRGERG. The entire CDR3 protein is CASSARDRGERGYTF.